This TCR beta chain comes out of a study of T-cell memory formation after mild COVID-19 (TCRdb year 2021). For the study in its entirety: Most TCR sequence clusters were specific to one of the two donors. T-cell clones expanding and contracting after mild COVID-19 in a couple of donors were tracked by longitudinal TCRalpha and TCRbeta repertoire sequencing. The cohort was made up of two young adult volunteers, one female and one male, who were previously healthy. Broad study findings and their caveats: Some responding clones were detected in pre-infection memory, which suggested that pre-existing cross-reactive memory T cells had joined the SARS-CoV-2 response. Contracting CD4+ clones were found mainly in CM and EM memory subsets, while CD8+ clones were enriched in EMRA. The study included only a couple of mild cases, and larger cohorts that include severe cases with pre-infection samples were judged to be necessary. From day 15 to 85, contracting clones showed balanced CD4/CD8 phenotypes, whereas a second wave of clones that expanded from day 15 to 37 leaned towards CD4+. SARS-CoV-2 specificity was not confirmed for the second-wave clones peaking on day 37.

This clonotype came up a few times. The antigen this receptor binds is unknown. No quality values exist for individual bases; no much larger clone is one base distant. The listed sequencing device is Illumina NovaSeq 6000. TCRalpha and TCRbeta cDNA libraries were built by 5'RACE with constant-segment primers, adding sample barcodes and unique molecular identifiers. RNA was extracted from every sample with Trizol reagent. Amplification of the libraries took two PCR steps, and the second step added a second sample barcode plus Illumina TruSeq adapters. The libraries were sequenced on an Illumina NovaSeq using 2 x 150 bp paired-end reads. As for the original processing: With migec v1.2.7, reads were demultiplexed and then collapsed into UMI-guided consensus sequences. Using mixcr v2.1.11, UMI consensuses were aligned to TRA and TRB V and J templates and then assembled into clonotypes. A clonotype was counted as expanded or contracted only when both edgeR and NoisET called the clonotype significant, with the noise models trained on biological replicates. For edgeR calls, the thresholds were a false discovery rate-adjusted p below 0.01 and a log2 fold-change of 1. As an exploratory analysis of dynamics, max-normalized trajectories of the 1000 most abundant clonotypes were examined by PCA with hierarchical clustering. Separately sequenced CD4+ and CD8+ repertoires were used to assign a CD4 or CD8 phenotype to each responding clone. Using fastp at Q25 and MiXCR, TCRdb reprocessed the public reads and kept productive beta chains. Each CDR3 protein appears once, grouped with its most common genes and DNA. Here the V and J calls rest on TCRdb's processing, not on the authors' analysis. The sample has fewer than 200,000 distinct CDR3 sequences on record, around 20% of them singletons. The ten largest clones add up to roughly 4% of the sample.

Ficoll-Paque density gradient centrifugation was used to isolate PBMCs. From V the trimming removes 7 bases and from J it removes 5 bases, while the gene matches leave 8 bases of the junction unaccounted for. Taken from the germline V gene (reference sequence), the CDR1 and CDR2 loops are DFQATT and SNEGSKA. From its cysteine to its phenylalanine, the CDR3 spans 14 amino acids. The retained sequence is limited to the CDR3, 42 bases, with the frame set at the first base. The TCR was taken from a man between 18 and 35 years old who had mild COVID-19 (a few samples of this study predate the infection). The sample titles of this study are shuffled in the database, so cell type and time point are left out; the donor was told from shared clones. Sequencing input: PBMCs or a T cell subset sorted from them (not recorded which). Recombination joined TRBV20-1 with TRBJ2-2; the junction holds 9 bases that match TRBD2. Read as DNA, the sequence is TGCAGTGGCGCCCCCCTAGCGGGGACCGGGGAGCTGTTTTTT. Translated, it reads CSGAPLAGTGELFF.